This T cell receptor (beta chain) appears in the sequencing data of a study of Graves' ophthalmopathy and Graves' hyperthyroidism. Study context: Peripheral blood was gathered at first diagnosis, ahead of any treatment whatsoever. Study results and caveats: Most thyroid-expanded clonotypes exceeding 0.001 frequency were also found in blood.

V was cut by 3 bases and J by 5 bases, with 16 bases left in between. Germline CDR1 PRHDT, CDR2 FYEKMQ (reference sequence). The CDR3 is 15 amino acids. This clonotype was found many times. Its target is not known. Disease in donors with ophthalmopathy had moderate-to-severe activity, CAS ≥3, NOSPECS ≥4 and under 3 months' duration. Other autoimmune disease, uncontrolled infection, pregnancy and lactation led to exclusion. RNA transcripts yielded amplified TCR beta CDR3 regions. An initial RT-PCR round employing HTBI primers preceded a second-round multiplex PCR. A single record per CDR3 protein comes from TCRdb applying MiXCR to the multiplex PCR reads. The sample has about 180,000 distinct CDR3 sequences; 30% to 45% are singletons.

The chain recombines TRBV13 with TRBJ1-1; D is unclear. This clonotype was sampled from a middle-aged woman with Graves' ophthalmopathy. Sequenced: peripheral blood. The CDR3 reads CASSFYPRGSTEAFF. The CDR3 bases are TGTGCCAGCAGCTTTTATCCCCGGGGTTCTACTGAAGCTTTCTTT.